This T cell receptor (beta chain) was identified in a study of OX40 agonist ivuxolimab in advanced cancers. Study at large: Patients received intravenous ivuxolimab every 2 weeks at 0.01 to 10 mg/kg.

About this clone itself: The target antigen is unknown.

General study points: At 0.1-3.0 mg/kg, partial responders had clonal expansion among the lowest observed.

Trimming took off 7 bases at V and 5 bases at J, with 9 bases between the two ends. Germline lookup yields CDR1 DFQATT and CDR2 SNEGSKA (reference sequence). The CDR3 has 11 amino acids. TCRdb's table, derived via immunoSEQ multiplex PCR, lists solely in-frame clones and lacks some. The repertoire includes tens of thousands of clones, about 84% of them detected once, and 0.4% to 0.5% sits in the top ten. This TCR derives from an adult with an advanced solid tumor such as melanoma, head and neck, liver or kidney cancer. The sample in question was CD4+ or CD8+ T cells sorted from blood, obtained in a trial of the OX40 agonist ivuxolimab. The rearrangement uses TRBV20-1 and TRBJ2-1, with TRBD2 as a possible D gene (5 bases). The CDR3 DNA reads TGCAGTGGCGGAGGTAACAATGAGCAGTTCTTC. Its protein product is CSGGGNNEQFF.